This T cell receptor beta chain appears in the sequencing data of a study of blood T cell repertoires in COVID-19 (dated by TCRdb to about 2020). A note on the overall study: The collaborator samples originated in the United States, Italy and Spain and spanned the acute and convalescent phases of COVID-19. The repertoires were released in a freely available public database intended as a resource for research on the immune response to SARS-CoV-2. Subjects who had been exposed to COVID-19, were actively infected with it, or had recovered from it provided the deeply sampled blood TCRbeta repertoires that made up the dataset. The material from the prospective study consisted of cDNA or gDNA derived from T cells, B-cell-depleted T cells, or PBMCs. The samples were drawn from the first 160 participants of the ongoing ImmuneRACE study and from under 1,500 subjects provided by 6 global collaborators. Sample metadata almost always included a de-identified subject ID, COVID-19 status, age in years and sex. Where available, HLA class I and class II types were obtained from metadata supplied by the sample provider rather than from assay-based typing.

CDR1 and CDR2 are read off the germline V gene as MDHEN and SYDVKM. The CDR3 starts with the cysteine, ends with the phenylalanine, and has 21 residues. The only DNA kept is the CDR3, 63 bases in frame from the first base. V loses 7 bases at its end and J loses 1 base; junction bases beyond the gene matches: 19. Broader findings and caveats from the paper: The amount of clinical and demographic metadata varied by source and participant and was provided uncurated.

The collaborating institutions used their own protocols to collect whole blood in K2EDTA tubes. Collaborator samples were shipped for TCRbeta analysis as frozen whole blood, isolated PBMCs, or DNA extracted from either sample type. TCRbeta CDR3 regions were amplified from genomic DNA by means of the immunoSEQ Assay, a bias-controlled multiplex PCR. Per the original workflow: The number of nucleated cells in each sample was estimated from the amplification of reference gene primers within the assay. To quantify the absolute abundance of each unique TCRbeta CDR3 rearrangement, sequence reads were collapsed and filtered. For each sample, productive Simpson clonality was calculated as the square root of Simpson's diversity index across productive rearrangements. TCRdb took this table from immuneACCESS and kept in-frame rearrangements with V and J called. Such tables lack part of the clones; where checked against another copy, unresolved V genes explain under half of the gap, and the rest is unexplained. The D gene and trimming were derived from the DNA, and the V and J assignments and clone size from that table. Counted in this sample were about 200,000 clones; around 91% of them appeared once. The leading ten clones occupy about 0.58% of the sample.

As regards this clone: No cognate antigen has been identified for it. Base quality data are lacking; no much larger clone is found one base away.

The sequenced sample was peripheral blood. The TCR originated in a man aged 50 to 60 with acute or convalescent COVID-19. In this chain, TRBV28 is recombined with TRBJ2-3; 14 bases in between match TRBD2. The DNA sequence reads TGTGCCAGCACCTCACGGCGACTTCGGGGACTAGCGGGAGTGGGCACAGATACGCAGTATTTT. The translation is CASTSRRLRGLAGVGTDTQYF.